This paragraph reports one TCR beta chain. This clone was seen a handful of times. Its antigen specificity is not known. No base-level quality is on record; no much larger clone is a single base apart. The CDR3 sequence holds 13 residues, the cysteine and phenylalanine included. Only CDR3 DNA is held: 39 bases, read in frame from base 1. The germline V gene (reference sequence) sets CDR1 to SGHAT and CDR2 to FQDESV. V was cut back by 2 bases and J by 5 bases, leaving a gap of 10 bases between them. The sample comes from a study of T cells in localized non-small cell lung cancer (dated by TCRdb to about 2020). About the study as a whole: T cell repertoires of 200 to 250 early-stage NSCLC patients were analyzed, with tumors being compared against uninvolved tumor-adjacent lungs. The cohort was made up of around 250 treatment-naive NSCLC patients whose localized lung tumors had been resected. The mean age of the NSCLC patients was about 67 years, with 130 or so men and 95 to 110 women. On the study overall, not on this receptor specifically: Because of the exploratory design, TCR variables were selected using unadjusted p-values without false-discovery rate correction. Because multi-region tumor sequencing was not done, intratumor heterogeneity could not be ruled out. Longer overall survival was associated with higher blood T cell density, whereas shorter survival was associated with higher adjacent-lung clonality. The highest T cell clonality was observed in uninvolved tumor-adjacent lung, where clonality exceeded that of tumor, suggesting that antigenic responses were more focused in uninvolved tumor-adjacent lung. A median of roughly 58 of the top 100 tumor clones were detected in paired uninvolved adjacent lung, and some 30 of these tumor clones were also found among the top 100 clones of the paired uninvolved adjacent lung.

The immunoSEQ Assay was used to sequence TCR beta CDR3 regions from DNA. Under the source paper's analysis protocol: To compute T cell density, TCR beta template counts were normalized to usable DNA, which was estimated by amplifying housekeeping genes. Richness was estimated with the preseqR package, extrapolating to 400,000 templates for PBMC samples and 120,000 templates for tissue samples. Clonality was defined by subtracting Pielou's evenness from one. To identify tissue-enriched TCRs, differential abundance testing was run on productive amino-acid clonotypes with a minimum total count of 5 and an alpha of 0.1. The Jaccard Index and the Morisita Overlap Index were used to measure repertoire overlap between compartments. GLIPH clustered TCR beta CDR3s with public tetramer-defined viral CDR3s; viral motifs required at least three viral sequences plus V-gene enrichment. What TCRdb holds here is the immuneACCESS table cut down to in-frame rearrangements. Part of the clones is not present; checked against another copy, under half of the missing clones reflect an unresolved V gene, and the others are unexplained. That table is the source of V, J and clone size, and D and trimming were worked out from the DNA. In all, the sample holds over 20,000 clones, and around 82% of those were seen once. Of the sample, roughly 4.8% falls within the top ten clones.

At diagnosis, peripheral blood, uninvolved tumor-adjacent lung and tumor were collected and stored as a combination of fresh-frozen and FFPE material. For TCR repertoire profiling, blood samples were analyzed in the form of peripheral blood mononuclear cells. This sequence uses TRBV11-1 and TRBJ2-7; the D match is possibly TRBD1 or TRBD2, with 5 bases aligned in each. The sequences come from PBMCs, collected before any cancer treatment. This TCR came from a man aged 35-75 years with stage II lung adenocarcinoma. In nucleotide form, the sequence is TGTGCCAGCAGCTTACAGGGAGTCAACGAGCAGTACTTC. It translates to CASSLQGVNEQYF.